This is a list of T cell receptor beta chains from one sample in a study of beta chain features in type 1 diabetes. Only in-frame clones appear in the TCRdb table, and some are missing; sequencing was by immunoSEQ multiplex PCR. Of about 160,000 clones in the sample, 8% to 9.5% were seen once. The sequencing sample was made of central memory CD4+ T cells from blood. The receptor source for this set is a woman aged 18-29 years with type 1 diabetes. Each CDR3 is given with its conserved first and last residue. A D gene is named only where the DNA matches it firmly. Rows give clone size only sometimes, using once, few, many, or a class for an expanded clone.

j_gene,len,abundance,v_gene,d_gene,CDR3aa,CDR3nt
TRBJ1-2,13,NA,TRBV4-3,NA,CASSPRGNYGYTF,TGCGCCAGCAGCCCCCGGGGTAACTATGGCTACACCTTC
TRBJ1-1,16,NA,TRBV18,TRBD1,CASKPDSRGLLSEAFF,TGTGCCAGCAAACCCGATTCCAGGGGGCTGCTTTCTGAAGCTTTCTTT
TRBJ2-1,13,NA,TRBV5-1,NA,CASSEGFINEQFF,TGCGCCAGCAGCGAGGGTTTCATCAATGAGCAGTTCTTC
TRBJ1-1,14,few,TRBV6-5,TRBD1,CASSYRQGYTEAFF,TGTGCCAGCAGTTACCGACAGGGTTACACTGAAGCTTTCTTT
TRBJ1-2,12,NA,TRBV2,TRBD1,CASRTGGTGYTF,TGTGCCAGCAGAACAGGGGGTACAGGCTACACCTTC
TRBJ1-5,16,NA,TRBV5-6,NA,CASSSLGRASNQPQHF,TGTGCCAGCAGCTCCCTGGGCAGGGCTAGCAATCAGCCCCAGCATTTT
TRBJ2-2,17,NA,TRBV5-6,NA,CASSFLVITSNTGELFF,TGTGCCAGCAGCTTTTTGGTGATCACTTCGAACACCGGGGAGCTGTTTTTT
TRBJ2-2,15,few,TRBV6-6,TRBD2,CASSSNSGRPGELFF,TGTGCCAGCAGTTCTAATAGCGGGAGGCCCGGGGAGCTGTTTTTT
TRBJ2-1,15,few,TRBV5-4,NA,CASSPGKSLYNEQFF,TGTGCCAGCAGCCCCGGGAAGAGCCTATACAATGAGCAGTTCTTC
TRBJ1-4,15,few,TRBV18,TRBD1,CASSPFDRGNEKLFF,TGTGCCAGCTCACCCTTTGACAGGGGTAATGAAAAACTGTTTTTT
TRBJ2-5,13,NA,TRBV29-1,NA,CSALGGGKETQYF,TGCAGCGCCCTGGGGGGTGGCAAAGAGACCCAGTACTTC
TRBJ1-2,15,NA,TRBV5-4,NA,CASSLGGGANSGYTF,TGTGCCAGCAGCTTGGGGGGAGGGGCAAACTCCGGCTACACCTTC
TRBJ1-3,11,NA,TRBV29-1,NA,CSVDGGHTIYF,TGCAGCGTTGACGGGGGGCACACCATATATTTT
TRBJ2-7,14,few,TRBV5-1,TRBD2,CASSLASGRDEQYF,TGCGCCAGCAGCTTGGCTAGCGGGAGAGACGAGCAGTACTTC
TRBJ2-7,16,few,TRBV30,TRBD2,CATNPGLAGVSNEQYF,TGTGCCACAAATCCGGGACTAGCGGGAGTATCGAACGAGCAGTACTTC
TRBJ1-4,13,NA,TRBV18,NA,CASSPDREEKLFF,TGTGCCAGCTCACCGGATAGGGAGGAAAAACTGTTTTTT
TRBJ1-5,16,few,TRBV30,TRBD1,CAWSKRGTGESQPQHF,TGTGCCTGGAGCAAAAGGGGGACAGGGGAATCTCAGCCCCAGCATTTT
TRBJ1-1,12,NA,TRBV11-3,TRBD1,CASSYGQGMAFF,TGTGCCAGCAGCTACGGACAGGGGATGGCTTTCTTT
TRBJ2-1,14,many,TRBV14,TRBD2,CASSPWEGDNEQFF,TGTGCCAGCAGCCCCTGGGAGGGAGACAATGAGCAGTTCTTC
TRBJ1-1,17,NA,TRBV18,TRBD1,CASSPRDRGFSNTEAFF,TGTGCCAGCTCACCTCGGGACAGGGGGTTTTCGAACACTGAAGCTTTCTTT
TRBJ2-3,15,few,TRBV7-8,NA,CASSLDRGSTDTQYF,TGTGCCAGCAGCTTAGACCGGGGTAGCACAGATACGCAGTATTTT
TRBJ2-7,13,NA,TRBV7-2,NA,CASSQRLESEQYF,TGTGCCAGCAGCCAGCGGCTAGAAAGCGAGCAGTACTTC
TRBJ2-3,15,few,TRBV4-2,TRBD2,CASSQETSGTDTQYF,TGTGCCAGCAGCCAAGAGACTAGCGGGACGGATACGCAGTATTTT
TRBJ2-1,15,NA,TRBV6-5,TRBD1,CASSLRSGQGGEQFF,TGTGCCAGCAGTTTGCGCAGCGGACAGGGTGGCGAGCAGTTCTTC
TRBJ2-7,15,NA,TRBV4-3,TRBD1,CASSQGLQGASEQYF,TGCGCCAGCAGCCAAGGTCTACAGGGGGCTAGCGAGCAGTACTTC
TRBJ2-3,14,NA,TRBV6-6,TRBD1,CATSQGALTDTQYF,TGTGCCACAAGCCAGGGGGCTCTCACAGATACGCAGTATTTT
TRBJ2-5,12,many,TRBV4-1,NA,CASSQGRETQYF,TGCGCCAGCAGCCAAGGTCGAGAGACCCAGTACTTC